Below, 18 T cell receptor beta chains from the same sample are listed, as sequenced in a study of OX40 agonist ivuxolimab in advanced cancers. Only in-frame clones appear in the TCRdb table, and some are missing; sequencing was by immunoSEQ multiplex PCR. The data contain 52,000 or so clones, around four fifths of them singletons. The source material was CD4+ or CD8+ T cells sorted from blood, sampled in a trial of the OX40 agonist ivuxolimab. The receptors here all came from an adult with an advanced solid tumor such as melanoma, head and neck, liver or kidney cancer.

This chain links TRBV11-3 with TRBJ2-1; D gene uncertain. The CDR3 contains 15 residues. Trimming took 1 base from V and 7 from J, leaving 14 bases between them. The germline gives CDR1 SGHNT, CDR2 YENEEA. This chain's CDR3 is CASSLVGIVRNEQFF. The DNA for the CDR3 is TGTGCCAGCAGCTTAGTGGGAATAGTCAGGAATGAGCAGTTCTTC.

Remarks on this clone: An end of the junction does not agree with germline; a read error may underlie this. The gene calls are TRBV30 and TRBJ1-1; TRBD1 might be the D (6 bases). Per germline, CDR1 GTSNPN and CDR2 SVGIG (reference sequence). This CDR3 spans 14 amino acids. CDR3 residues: CAWSRTVSNSEAFF. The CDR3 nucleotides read TGTGCCTGGAGCCGGACAGTGTCGAACTCTGAAGCTTTCTTT.

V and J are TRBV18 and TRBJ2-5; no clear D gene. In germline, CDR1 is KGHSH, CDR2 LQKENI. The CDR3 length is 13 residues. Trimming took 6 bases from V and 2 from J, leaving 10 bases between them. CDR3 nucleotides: TGTGCCAGCTCGAAAGACCAGCAAGAGACCCAGTACTTC. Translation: CASSKDQQETQYF.

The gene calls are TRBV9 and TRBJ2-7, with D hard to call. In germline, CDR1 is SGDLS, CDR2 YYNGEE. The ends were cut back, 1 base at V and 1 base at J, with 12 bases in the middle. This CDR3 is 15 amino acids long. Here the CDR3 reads CASSVSTGASYEQYF. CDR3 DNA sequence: TGTGCCAGCAGCGTAAGTACGGGCGCTTCCTACGAGCAGTACTTC.

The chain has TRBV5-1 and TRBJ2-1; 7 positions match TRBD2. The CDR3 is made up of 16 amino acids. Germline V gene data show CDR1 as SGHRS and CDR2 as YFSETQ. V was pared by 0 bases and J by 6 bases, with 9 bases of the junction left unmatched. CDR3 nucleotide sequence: TGCGCCAGCAGCTTGGCTTCTAGCGGTATAGGCAATGAGCAGTTCTTC. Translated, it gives CASSLASSGIGNEQFF.

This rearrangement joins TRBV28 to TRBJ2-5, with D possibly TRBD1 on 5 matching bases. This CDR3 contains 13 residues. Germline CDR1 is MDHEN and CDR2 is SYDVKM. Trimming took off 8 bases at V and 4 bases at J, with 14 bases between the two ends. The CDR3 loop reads CASLGQGTETQYF. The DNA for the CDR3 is TGTGCCAGCCTTGGGCAGGGTACAGAGACCCAGTACTTC.

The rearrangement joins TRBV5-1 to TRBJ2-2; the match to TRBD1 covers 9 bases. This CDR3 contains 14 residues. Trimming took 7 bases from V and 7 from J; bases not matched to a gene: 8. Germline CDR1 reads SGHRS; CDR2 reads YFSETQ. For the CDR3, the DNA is TGCGCCAGCGGACAGGGGCTGGAGGGCGGGGAGCTGTTTTTT. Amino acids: CASGQGLEGGELFF.

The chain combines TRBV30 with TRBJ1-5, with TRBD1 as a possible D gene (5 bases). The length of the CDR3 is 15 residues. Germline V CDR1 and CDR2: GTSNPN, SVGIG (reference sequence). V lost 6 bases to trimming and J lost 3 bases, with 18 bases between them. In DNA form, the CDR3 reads TGTGCCTGCTCGGATAGGGGCAGGGTCAATCAGCCCCAGCATTTT. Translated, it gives CACSDRGRVNQPQHF.

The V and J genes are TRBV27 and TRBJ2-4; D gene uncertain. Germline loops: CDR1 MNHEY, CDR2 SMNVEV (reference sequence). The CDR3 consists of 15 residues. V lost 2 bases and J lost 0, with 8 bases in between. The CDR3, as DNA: TGTGCCAGCAGTTTACGAACCCTAGCCAAAAACATTCAGTACTTC. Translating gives CASSLRTLAKNIQYF.

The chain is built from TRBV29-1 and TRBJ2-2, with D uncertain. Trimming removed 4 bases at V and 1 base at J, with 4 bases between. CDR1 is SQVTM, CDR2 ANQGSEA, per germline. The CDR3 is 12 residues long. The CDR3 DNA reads TGCAGCGTTGGACAGAACACCGGGGAGCTGTTTTTT. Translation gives CSVGQNTGELFF.

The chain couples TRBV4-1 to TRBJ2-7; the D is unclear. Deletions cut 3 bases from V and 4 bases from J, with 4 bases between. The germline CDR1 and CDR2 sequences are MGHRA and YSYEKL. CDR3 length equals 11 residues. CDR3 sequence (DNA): TGCGCCAGCAGCCACGAATACGAGCAGTACTTC. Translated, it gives CASSHEYEQYF.

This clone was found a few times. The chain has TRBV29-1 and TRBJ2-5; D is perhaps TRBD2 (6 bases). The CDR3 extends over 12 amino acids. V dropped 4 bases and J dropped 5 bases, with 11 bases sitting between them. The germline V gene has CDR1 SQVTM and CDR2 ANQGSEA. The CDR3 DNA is TGCAGCGTTGGTACTAGCCTGGAGACCCAGTACTTC. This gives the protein CSVGTSLETQYF.

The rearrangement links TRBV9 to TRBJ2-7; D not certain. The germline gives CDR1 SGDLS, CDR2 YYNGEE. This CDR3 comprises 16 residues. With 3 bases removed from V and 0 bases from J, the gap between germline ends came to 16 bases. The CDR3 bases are TGTGCCAGCAGCGCCAACCACGACATGACCTCCTACGAGCAGTACTTC. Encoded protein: CASSANHDMTSYEQYF.

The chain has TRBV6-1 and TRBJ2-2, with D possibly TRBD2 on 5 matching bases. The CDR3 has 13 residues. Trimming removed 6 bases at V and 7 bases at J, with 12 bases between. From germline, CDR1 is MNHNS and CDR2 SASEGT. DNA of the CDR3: TGTGCCAGCAGGCCCGGGGTTAACGGGGAGCTGTTTTTT. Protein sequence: CASRPGVNGELFF.

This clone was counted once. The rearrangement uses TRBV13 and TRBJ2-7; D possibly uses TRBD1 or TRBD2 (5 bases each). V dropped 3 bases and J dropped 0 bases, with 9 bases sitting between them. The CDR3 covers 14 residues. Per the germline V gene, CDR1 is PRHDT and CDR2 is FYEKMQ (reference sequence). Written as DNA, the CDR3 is TGTGCCAGCAGCTTCTGGGGGTTCTCCTACGAGCAGTACTTC. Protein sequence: CASSFWGFSYEQYF.

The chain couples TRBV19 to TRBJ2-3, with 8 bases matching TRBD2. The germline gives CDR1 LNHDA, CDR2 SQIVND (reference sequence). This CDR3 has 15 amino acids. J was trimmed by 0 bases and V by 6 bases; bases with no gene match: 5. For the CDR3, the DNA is TGTGCCAGTAGGCCCGGGGGGGCTAGCACAGATACGCAGTATTTT. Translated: CASRPGGASTDTQYF.

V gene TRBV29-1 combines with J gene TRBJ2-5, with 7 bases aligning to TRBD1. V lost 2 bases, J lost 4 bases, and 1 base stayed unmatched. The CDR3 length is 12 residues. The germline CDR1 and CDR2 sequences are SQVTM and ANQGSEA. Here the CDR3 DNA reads TGCAGCGTTGAAAGGACAGGAGAGACCCAGTACTTC. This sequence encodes CSVERTGETQYF.

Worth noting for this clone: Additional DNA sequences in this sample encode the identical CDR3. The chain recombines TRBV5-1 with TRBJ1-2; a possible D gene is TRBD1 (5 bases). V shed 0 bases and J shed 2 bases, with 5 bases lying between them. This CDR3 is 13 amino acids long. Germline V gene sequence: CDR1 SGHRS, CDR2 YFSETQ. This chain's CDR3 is CASSLAGNYGYTF. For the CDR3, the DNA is TGCGCCAGCAGCTTGGCAGGGAACTATGGCTACACCTTC.